This entry concerns a single TCR beta chain. Across about two dozen US areas, participants ranged in age from 18 to 89 years. Using immunoSEQ multiplex PCR, the repertoire was profiled, and TCRdb retains in-frame clones only, with some absent. The sample shows 220,000 or so clones, about nine tenths of them seen only once. These data come from a study of blood T cell repertoires in COVID-19. This CDR3 has 15 residues. In germline, CDR1 is MNHEY, CDR2 SMNVEV (reference sequence). The ends lost 4 bases at V and 3 bases at J; junction bases unmatched: 6. The source material was PBMCs or T cells enriched from blood (not recorded which). The origin of this receptor is a man aged 50 or older who had been exposed to COVID-19. The chain carries TRBV27 and TRBJ1-2; TRBD1 matches 9 bases. The CDR3 DNA follows: TGTGCCAGCAGTTGGGGAGGACAGGGGTACTATGGCTACACCTTC. Translated, it gives CASSWGGQGYYGYTF.